A single sample gave rise to the 11 T cell receptor beta chains below, sequenced in a study of liver allograft versus peripheral blood T cells (dated by TCRdb to 2020 to 2022). At the level of the whole study: The study compared T cell receptor repertoires found within transplanted livers against repertoires in the peripheral blood of liver transplant recipients.

For sequencing, an Illumina MiSeq was employed. TCRdb reprocessed the public reads (quality trimming at Q25 with fastp, clone calling with MiXCR) and kept in-frame beta chains. Rows with one shared CDR3 protein collapse into an entry with the most common genes and DNA. The sample contains approximately 4,000 distinct CDR3 sequences, 11% to 15% of them found a single time. Roughly an eighth of the sample is taken by the ten largest. These receptors originate from a human patient who had a liver transplant. A transplant means some T cells may be of graft donor rather than patient origin.

About this clonotype: A much larger clone lies one base from this, so it may be a read error. The chain links TRBV7-2 to TRBJ1-1, with D perhaps matching TRBD1 (5 bases). This CDR3 comprises 12 residues. Germline CDR1 is SGHTA and CDR2 is FQGNSA. The CDR3 loop reads CVSSPGDFGAFF. The CDR3, as DNA: TGTGTCAGCAGCCCGGGGGACTTCGGCGCTTTCTTT.

Judged by abundance, this clonotype is medium-sized (0.01 to 0.1%). The J gene is TRBJ2-7, the V gene TRBV6-2 or TRBV6-3, with 7 bases fitting TRBD1. The CDR3 is 18 residues long. Losses at the gene ends were 4 bases for V and 0 bases for J; bases not matched to a gene: 15. Looked up from germline, CDR1 is MNHEY and CDR2 is SVGEGT. The CDR3 spells CASSSEGSFRDSSYEQYF. CDR3 nucleotides: TGTGCCAGCAGTTCCGAGGGTAGCTTCCGGGACAGCTCCTACGAGCAGTACTTC.

The genes are TRBV6-5 and TRBJ1-1; no clear D. Germline CDR1 is MNHEY and CDR2 is SVGAGI. The CDR3 is 14 amino acids. V lost 4 bases to trimming and J lost 7 bases, with 16 bases between them. The CDR3 spells CASSSLPPRGEAFF. In nucleotides, the CDR3 is TGTGCCAGCAGTTCACTTCCCCCTCGAGGTGAAGCTTTCTTT.

This clonotype was seen repeatedly, ten times or more. One end of the junction is discordant with germline, which a read error may explain. The chain carries TRBV6-6 and TRBJ2-7, with 8 bases matching TRBD1. Germline values: CDR1 MNHNY, CDR2 SVGAGI (reference sequence). The length of the CDR3 is 11 residues. CDR3 nucleotide sequence: TGTGCCAGCTACTCGGAGGGACAGGTACGATTC. It codes for CASYSEGQVRF.

This clonotype was seen repeatedly, ten times or more. The chain links TRBV7-9 to TRBJ2-1; maybe TRBD2 (6 bases). V was trimmed by 5 bases and J by 10 bases, leaving 21 bases between them. The CDR3 has 15 amino acids. Looked up from germline, CDR1 is SEHNR and CDR2 is FQNEAQ (reference sequence). CDR3 nucleotides: TGTGCCAGCAGCAGACCCCAGACTAGGCCGGAAGAGCAGTTCTTC. This sequence encodes CASSRPQTRPEEQFF.

To note about this clonotype: A read error may be the cause here, since a much bigger clone is one base away. The genes are TRBV19 and TRBJ1-1; D ambiguous. In germline, CDR1 is LNHDA, CDR2 SQIVND (reference sequence). This CDR3 region has 14 residues. In DNA, the CDR3 is TGTGCCAGTAGTATTGTTCTATCGAACACTGAAGCTCTCTTT. Translating it yields CASSIVLSNTEALF.

In its sample, this clonotype was seen a few times. The chain recombines TRBV9 with TRBJ2-1; D may match TRBD1 or TRBD2 (5 bases each). The length of the CDR3 is 15 residues. From germline, CDR1 is SGDLS and CDR2 YYNGEE. V was clipped by 3 bases and J by 6 bases, with 16 bases between them. CDR3 amino acids: CASSAPKTGGNEQFF. Written as DNA, the CDR3 is TGTGCCAGCAGCGCCCCTAAGACTGGGGGCAATGAGCAGTTCTTC.

In its sample, this clonotype was seen many times. The chain has TRBV7-9 and TRBJ1-1; 8 nucleotides align to TRBD1. V was pared by 2 bases and J by 0 bases, with 11 bases of the junction left unmatched. The CDR3 extends over 18 amino acids. Germline V gene data show CDR1 as SEHNR and CDR2 as FQNEAQ (reference sequence). This chain's CDR3 is CASSLFSNRQGLNTEAFF. The CDR3 DNA sequence: TGTGCCAGCAGCTTATTCAGTAACAGACAGGGGTTGAACACTGAAGCTTTCTTT.

Within the sample, this clonotype is medium-sized. V gene TRBV6-6 combines with J gene TRBJ1-2; tentatively, D is TRBD1 (6 bases). V was shortened by 7 bases and J by 3 bases, with 18 bases between the two germline ends. Germline V gene lookup returns CDR1 MNHNY and CDR2 SVGAGI (reference sequence). The CDR3 length is 15 residues. In DNA, the CDR3 is TGTGCCAGCACCACGACCCTCGAGGGGGACTATGGCTACACCTTC. It codes for CASTTTLEGDYGYTF.

This clonotype appeared a few times. This chain uses TRBV28 with TRBJ1-1, with unresolved D. CDR1 and CDR2 from the germline V gene are MDHEN and SYDVKM. The CDR3 loop spans 13 amino acids. The V and J ends lost 2 bases and 6 bases respectively, with 10 bases between them. The chain's CDR3 is CASSLPGRAEAFF. In DNA, the CDR3 is TGTGCCAGCAGTTTACCGGGAAGGGCTGAAGCTTTCTTT.

A note on this clonotype: Given a much more abundant clone one base away, this may be a read error. V gene TRBV27 combines with J gene TRBJ1-1; D unresolved. The germline V gene has CDR1 MNHEY and CDR2 SMNVEV (reference sequence). The V and J ends lost 0 bases and 3 bases respectively, with 11 bases between them. There are 15 residues in the CDR3. In nucleotides, the CDR3 is TGTGCCAGCAGTTTATCAGGACGGGGTTACACTGAAGCTTTCTTT. Amino acid sequence: CASSLSGRGYTEAFF.